These 17 T cell receptor beta chains originate from one sample sequenced in a study of blood T cells in healthy people across ages (dated by TCRdb to the mid-2010s). Receptor amplification or capture employed 5' RACE. The reads were generated on an Illumina HiSeq 2500. The second PCR ran for about 6 to 11 cycles and used a J-beta primer mix along with a sample-barcoded 5' primer. TCRdb passed the public sequencing reads through fastp at Q25 and MiXCR, retaining productive beta sequences. Each CDR3 protein gets just one entry, which takes the most common genes and DNA from the rows behind it. The sample data list about 640,000 distinct CDR3 sequences, and 45% to 65% of these were observed just once. The ten largest clones add up to over 30% of the sample. Sequenced sample: blood. Source of these receptors: a man in his sixties in good health.

The chain carries TRBV3-1 and TRBJ2-5, with D possibly TRBD2 on 5 matching bases. The germline gives CDR1 LGHDT, CDR2 YNNKEL (reference sequence). V dropped 2 bases and J dropped 7 bases, with 11 bases sitting between them. The CDR3 consists of 13 residues. The CDR3 DNA follows: TGTGCCAGCAGCCAACTACAAGGGAGGACCCAGTACTTC. Translated, it gives CASSQLQGRTQYF.

The rearrangement links TRBV5-1 to TRBJ2-7, with TRBD1 as a possible D gene (6 bases). The germline V and J ends were trimmed by 4 bases and 7 bases, with 21 bases remaining between them. Germline values: CDR1 SGHRS, CDR2 YFSETQ. The length of the CDR3 is 15 residues. The CDR3 DNA reads TGCGCCAGCAGCCGGGAACCCCCTACAGGGAAAGAGCAGTACTTC. It yields the protein CASSREPPTGKEQYF.

The chain uses TRBV29-1 and TRBJ2-5; weak D call: TRBD1 (6 bases). Germline values: CDR1 SQVTM, CDR2 ANQGSEA. V dropped 6 bases and J dropped 5 bases, with 22 bases sitting between them. The CDR3 sequence is 15 residues long. CDR3 sequence (DNA): TGCAGCGTCCAGCCACCCGGACAGCGAAGGGAGACCCAGTACTTC. As protein: CSVQPPGQRRETQYF. The whole variable domain, remainder taken from reference TRBV29-1 and TRBJ2-5, is SAVISQKPSRDICQRGTSLTIQCQVDSQVTMMFWYRQQPGQSLTLIATANQGSEATYESGFVIDKFPISRPNLTFSTLTVSNMSPEDSSIYLCSVQPPGQRRETQYFGPGTRLLVL.

This clonotype was found a few times. The chain recombines TRBV7-2 with TRBJ2-6, with D unclear. Trimming took off 5 bases at V and 0 bases at J, with 8 bases between the two ends. CDR1 is SGHTA, CDR2 FQGNSA, per germline. This CDR3 has 15 residues. Here the CDR3 reads CASSARISGANVLTF. The DNA of the CDR3 is TGTGCCAGCAGCGCCAGAATCTCTGGGGCCAACGTCCTGACTTTC.

The gene calls are TRBV13 and TRBJ2-5; no firm D call. Germline V gene data show CDR1 as PRHDT and CDR2 as FYEKMQ (reference sequence). This CDR3 contains 14 residues. Trimming shortened V by 3 bases and J by 3 bases, and 11 bases separated the two germline ends. CDR3 sequence reads: CASSLVGRKETQYF. DNA of the CDR3: TGTGCCAGCAGCTTGGTAGGCAGGAAAGAGACCCAGTACTTC.

The J gene is TRBJ2-5, the V gene TRBV11-2, with 7 bases that match TRBD1. Per germline, CDR1 SGHAT and CDR2 FQNNGV. Trimming at V came to 1 base and at J to 7 bases, leaving 15 bases not matched to a gene. CDR3 length: 17 amino acids. As DNA, the CDR3 is TGTGCCAGCAGCTTAGGGACAGGCGGTCTAGTGTATGGGACCCAGTACTTC. Translated: CASSLGTGGLVYGTQYF.

This sequence joins TRBV5-1 and TRBJ2-3; D may correspond to TRBD1 or TRBD2 (5 bases each). The CDR3 covers 15 residues. CDR1 is SGHRS, CDR2 YFSETQ, per germline. The germline V and J ends were trimmed by 0 bases and 2 bases, with 10 bases remaining between them. The CDR3 sequence is CASSLGGRYTDTQYF. For the CDR3, the DNA is TGCGCCAGCAGCTTGGGGGGACGCTACACAGATACGCAGTATTTT.

This CDR3 reads CSAPPPANYGYTF. The DNA of the CDR3 is TGCAGTGCTCCCCCACCCGCTAACTATGGCTACACCTTC. The chain has TRBV20-1 and TRBJ1-2, with D unclear. CDR1 is DFQATT, CDR2 SNEGSKA, per germline (reference sequence). This CDR3 is built from 13 residues. Trimming shortened V by 5 bases and J by 0 bases, and 10 bases separated the two germline ends.

This clonotype was seen a handful of times. The chain couples TRBV4-1 to TRBJ2-4, with TRBD1 identical over 10 bases. This CDR3 has 20 amino acids. Trimming took 0 bases from V and 0 from J; bases not matched to a gene: 11. Germline V CDR1 and CDR2: MGHRA, YSYEKL. CDR3 sequence reads: CASSQDPGTGVRVAKNIQYF. DNA for the CDR3: TGCGCCAGCAGCCAAGACCCCGGGACAGGGGTACGCGTAGCCAAAAACATTCAGTACTTC.

The chain recombines TRBV15 with TRBJ2-7; 14 bases align to TRBD2. CDR3 length: 19 residues. The V segment lost 0 bases and the J segment 1 base; nucleotides outside the gene matches: 8. CDR1 is LNHNV, CDR2 YYDKDF, per germline (reference sequence). The CDR3 sequence is CATSRDLGLAGARSYEQYF. CDR3 nucleotides: TGTGCCACCAGCAGAGATCTGGGACTAGCGGGGGCCCGATCCTACGAGCAGTACTTC.

This chain joins TRBV15 and TRBJ2-7; the D is unclear. Germline CDR1 reads LNHNV; CDR2 reads YYDKDF (reference sequence). V lost 4 bases to trimming and J lost 4 bases, with 11 bases between them. The CDR3 covers 13 residues. CDR3 region: CATSIWTEYEQYF. CDR3 in DNA: TGTGCCACCAGCATCTGGACCGAGTACGAGCAGTACTTC.

V usage is TRBV9 and J usage is TRBJ2-2; 9 bases are a match to TRBD1. Trimming took 2 bases from V and 4 from J; bases not matched to a gene: 6. CDR3 length: 16 amino acids. Germline V gene lookup returns CDR1 SGDLS and CDR2 YYNGEE. CDR3 residues: CASSVRGTGTTGELFF. The CDR3 DNA reads TGTGCCAGCAGCGTGAGGGGGACAGGGACCACCGGGGAGCTGTTTTTT.

This rearrangement joins TRBV11-2 to TRBJ1-2; D is undetermined. Germline V gene data show CDR1 as SGHAT and CDR2 as FQNNGV. The CDR3 spans 16 residues. Deletions cut 0 bases from V and 2 bases from J, with 13 bases between. CDR3 DNA sequence: TGTGCCAGCAGCTTAGATATTTGGGTCGGAAACTATGGCTACACCTTC. Encoded protein: CASSLDIWVGNYGYTF.

The chain is built from TRBV5-1 and TRBJ1-2; D is ambiguous. Trimming stripped 4 bases from V and 5 bases from J, with 12 bases between. Germline CDR1 is SGHRS and CDR2 is YFSETQ. CDR3 length equals 13 residues. CDR3 nucleotides: TGCGCCAGCAGCCCAGACGACTCTTATGGCTACACCTTC. Protein product: CASSPDDSYGYTF.

This clonotype was detected a few times. The rearrangement links TRBV29-1 to TRBJ2-3; 12 nucleotides match TRBD2. CDR3 length: 15 amino acids. The germline CDR1 and CDR2 sequences are SQVTM and ANQGSEA. Trimming cost V 5 bases and J 3 bases; bases outside gene matches: 6. The DNA for the CDR3 is TGCAGCGTTCGGACTAGCGGGGTTGGTACAGATACGCAGTATTTT. This codes for CSVRTSGVGTDTQYF.

The V gene is TRBV29-1, the J gene TRBJ2-5; 7 nucleotides agree with TRBD1. V shed 4 bases and J 1 base; nucleotides not matched to a gene: 12. Germline V CDR1 and CDR2: SQVTM, ANQGSEA. The length of the CDR3 is 16 residues. The CDR3 sequence: CSVGLIRGQLQETQYF. CDR3 in DNA: TGCAGCGTTGGCCTAATCCGGGGACAGCTCCAAGAGACCCAGTACTTC.

The chain couples TRBV18 to TRBJ1-2; D is unresolved. Germline V CDR1 and CDR2: KGHSH, LQKENI. The V gene lost 2 bases and the J gene lost 1 base, with 8 bases spanning the gap. The CDR3 is 14 residues long. The CDR3 sequence: CASSPAQYNYGYTF. In DNA, the CDR3 is TGTGCCAGCTCACCAGCGCAGTATAACTATGGCTACACCTTC.